This T cell receptor beta chain was obtained from a study of blood T cell repertoires in COVID-19. Study information: The United States, Italy and Spain supplied acute and convalescent COVID-19 samples. PBMCs, B-cell-depleted T cells, or T cells provided the cDNA or gDNA that made up the material.

Germline lookup yields CDR1 SGHAT and CDR2 FQDESV (reference sequence). Trimming stripped 4 bases from V and 7 bases from J, with 14 bases between. The CDR3 is made up of 15 amino acids. This clone is a singleton in its sample. Assay used: immunoSEQ multiplex PCR; TCRdb lists only in-frame clones, some missing. The table records around 170,000 clones, over 80% of them present only once. The chain links TRBV11-1 to TRBJ1-6; a weak D match, TRBD1 (6 bases). Sequencing was carried out using peripheral blood. This TCR was recovered from a woman in her thirties or forties with acute or convalescent COVID-19. In DNA form, the CDR3 reads TGTGCCAGCAGCTGGAACGACAGGTCCAATTCACCCCTCCACTTT. Its protein is CASSWNDRSNSPLHF.